These 22 T cell receptor beta chains originate from one sample sequenced in a study of cytomegalovirus exposure and HLA in healthy donors. 13 Jbeta primers and 60 Vbeta primers were used for the PCR. Measured with immunoSEQ multiplex PCR; TCRdb has only the in-frame clones, and not every one. The sample lists some 110,000 clones, 70% occurring once. Sequencing was performed on PBMCs. The receptors derive from a man aged 25 to 40 in good health and CMV-seropositive.

The chain joins TRBV5-4 to TRBJ1-1; no clear D. Between the trimmed V and J ends, which lost 0 bases and 7 bases, there was a span of 4 bases. The CDR3 totals 11 residues. Germline CDR1 SGHNT, CDR2 YYREEE (reference sequence). The CDR3 DNA follows: TGTGCCAGCAGCTTGGCCAATGAAGCTTTCTTT. Its protein product is CASSLANEAFF.

V gene TRBV4-3 combines with J gene TRBJ2-5; D may be TRBD2 (5 bases). The CDR3 is 13 amino acids. V was clipped by 0 bases and J by 7 bases, with 9 bases between them. The germline CDR1 and CDR2 sequences are LGHNA and YSLEER. The CDR3 DNA reads TGCGCCAGCAGCCAAGATTTGGCGGGGACCCAGTACTTC. It translates to CASSQDLAGTQYF.

This clone was picked up a small number of times. The chain links TRBV5-1 to TRBJ1-1; 11 nucleotides line up with TRBD1. V lost 4 bases, J lost 4 bases, and 9 bases stayed unmatched. Looked up from germline, CDR1 is SGHRS and CDR2 is YFSETQ. The CDR3 runs to 16 residues. CDR3 in amino acids: CASSMGQGEGRTEAFF. CDR3 nucleotides: TGCGCCAGCAGCATGGGACAGGGGGAAGGACGCACTGAAGCTTTCTTT.

As regards this clone: A junction boundary mismatches the germline segment, possibly from a read error. The chain recombines TRBV5-4 with TRBJ1-5; a possible D gene is TRBD1 (5 bases). This CDR3 contains 16 residues. Germline CDR1 is SGHNT and CDR2 is YYREEE (reference sequence). CDR3 nucleotides: TGTGCCAGCAGCCTTGGGGGGGGTTTGAGCAATCAGCCCCAACATTTT. Translation: CASSLGGGLSNQPQHF. Full variable domain (remainder filled in from reference TRBV5-4 and TRBJ1-5): ETGVTQSPTHLIKTRGQQVTLRCSSQSGHNTVSWYQQALGQGPQFIFQYYREEENGRGNFPPRFSGLQFPNYSSELNVNALELDDSALYLCASSLGGGLSNQPQHFGDGTRLSIL.

This chain uses TRBV9 with TRBJ1-2, with D maybe TRBD1 (6 bases). Between the trimmed V and J ends, which lost 0 bases and 4 bases, there was a span of 10 bases. CDR3 size: 14 residues. Germline V gene data show CDR1 as SGDLS and CDR2 as YYNGEE. As DNA, the CDR3 is TGTGCCAGCAGCGTAGCTCAAGGGGGCTATGGCTACACCTTC. This codes for CASSVAQGGYGYTF. Drawing the rest from reference TRBV9 and TRBJ1-2, the complete variable domain is DSGVTQTPKHLITATGQRVTLRCSPRSGDLSVYWYQQSLDQGLQFLIQYYNGEERAKGNILERFSAQQFPDLHSELNLSSLELGDSALYFCASSVAQGGYGYTFGSGTRLTVV.

V usage is TRBV9 and J usage is TRBJ2-1; 8 nucleotides match TRBD2. The CDR3 spans 14 residues. Germline assignment: CDR1 SGDLS and CDR2 YYNGEE. V was pared by 6 bases and J by 9 bases, with 11 bases of the junction left unmatched. The CDR3, as DNA: TGTGCCAGCAAACAAAGGTGGCTAGCGGGTGAGCAGTTCTTC. It yields the protein CASKQRWLAGEQFF.

The chain joins TRBV9 to TRBJ2-5; D is unresolved. Trimming cost V 3 bases and J 2 bases, with 5 bases left between them. The CDR3 totals 12 residues. Germline CDR1 is SGDLS and CDR2 is YYNGEE. DNA for the CDR3: TGTGCCAGCAGCGCCTCGCAAGAGACCCAGTACTTC. This gives the protein CASSASQETQYF.

This clone has a handful of counts. The rearrangement links TRBV11-2 to TRBJ1-1, with D possibly matching TRBD1 (5 bases). Trimming left V 1 base short and J 6 bases short, with 9 bases between. The CDR3 is 13 amino acids. Germline assignment: CDR1 SGHAT and CDR2 FQNNGV. The CDR3 DNA reads TGTGCCAGCAGCTTAGGACAGTACCCTGAAGCTTTCTTT. This codes for CASSLGQYPEAFF.

The V and J genes are TRBV29-1 and TRBJ1-1; weak D call: TRBD1 (5 bases). The CDR3 is 12 residues long. Germline CDR1 is SQVTM and CDR2 is ANQGSEA. V gave up 6 bases and J gave up 4 bases, with 12 bases separating them. CDR3 sequence: CSVVGVGTEAFF. DNA of the CDR3: TGCAGCGTAGTAGGGGTGGGCACTGAAGCTTTCTTT. The full variable domain, in which reference TRBV29-1 and TRBJ1-1 provide the parts outside the CDR3, is SAVISQKPSRDICQRGTSLTIQCQVDSQVTMMFWYRQQPGQSLTLIATANQGSEATYESGFVIDKFPISRPNLTFSTLTVSNMSPEDSSIYLCSVVGVGTEAFFGQGTRLTVV.

This chain uses TRBV7-9 with TRBJ2-6, with TRBD1 matching 11 bases. The CDR3 covers 18 residues. Germline CDR1 and CDR2: SEHNR and FQNEAQ (reference sequence). Losses at the gene ends were 1 base for V and 2 bases for J; bases not matched to a gene: 4. CDR3 bases: TGTGCCAGCAGCTTAGATTGGACAGGGGGCACTGGGGCCAACGTCCTGACTTTC. Protein sequence: CASSLDWTGGTGANVLTF.

The rearrangement uses TRBV5-4 and TRBJ1-1; 7 bases align to TRBD1. The CDR3 totals 16 residues. Per germline, CDR1 SGHNT and CDR2 YYREEE (reference sequence). V lost 0 bases, J lost 3 bases, and 8 bases stayed unmatched. The CDR3 DNA reads as TGTGCCAGCAGCTTGGGGCAGGGGGGACTTTACACTGAAGCTTTCTTT. Translated: CASSLGQGGLYTEAFF.

This clone was detected a few times. The V call is TRBV18, the J call TRBJ1-5; 8 bases fit TRBD1. The ends lost 3 bases at V and 6 bases at J; junction bases unmatched: 7. Germline V gene lookup returns CDR1 KGHSH and CDR2 LQKENI. The CDR3 has 15 residues. The CDR3 region has the DNA TGTGCCAGCTCACCGGGCAGGGGGCTAGGTCAGCCCCAGCATTTT. Residues: CASSPGRGLGQPQHF. Supplemented by reference TRBV18 and TRBJ1-5, the full variable domain reads NAGVMQNPRHLVRRRGQEARLRCSPMKGHSHVYWYRQLPEEGLKFMVYLQKENIIDESGMPKERFSAEFPKEGPSILRIQQVVRGDSAAYFCASSPGRGLGQPQHFGDGTRLSIL.

The chain employs TRBV10-3 and TRBJ1-5; 8 bases line up with TRBD1. The V and J ends lost 6 bases and 8 bases, in that order; junction bases with no gene match: 6. Germline CDR1 and CDR2: ENHRY and SYGVKD. This CDR3 is 13 amino acids long. The chain's CDR3 is CAISHDRGEPQHF. The CDR3 DNA is TGTGCCATCAGCCACGACAGGGGAGAGCCCCAGCATTTT.

J is TRBJ2-3 and V is TRBV10-2; 12 bases are a match to TRBD2. V trimming: 8 bases; J trimming: 4 bases; junction bases outside the gene matches: 7. Per the germline V gene, CDR1 is WSHSY and CDR2 is SAAADI. CDR3 size: 15 residues. The CDR3, as DNA: TGCGCCAGCCATCTAGCGGGGGGGTCTTCAGATACGCAGTATTTT. This sequence encodes CASHLAGGSSDTQYF.

V gene TRBV6-6 combines with J gene TRBJ2-5; D perhaps matches TRBD2 (6 bases). The CDR3 is 15 residues long. From germline, CDR1 is MNHNY and CDR2 SVGAGI (reference sequence). The germline V and J ends were trimmed by 5 bases and 5 bases, with 18 bases remaining between them. CDR3 sequence (DNA): TGTGCCAGCAGTACCCCGGGTGCGGGGCGGGAGACCCAGTACTTC. Its translation: CASSTPGAGRETQYF.

This clone was recorded once. The chain is built from TRBV19 and TRBJ2-7, with a weak D call TRBD1 (5 bases). V gave up 5 bases and J gave up 0 bases, with 11 bases separating them. This CDR3 is built from 14 residues. The germline CDR1 and CDR2 sequences are LNHDA and SQIVND (reference sequence). Written as DNA, the CDR3 is TGTGCCAGTAGTGCCAGGGTTAGCTCCTACGAGCAGTACTTC. Translation gives CASSARVSSYEQYF. The whole variable domain, remainder taken from reference TRBV19 and TRBJ2-7, is DGGITQSPKYLFRKEGQNVTLSCEQNLNHDAMYWYRQDPGQGLRLIYYSQIVNDFQKGDIAEGYSVSREKKESFPLTVTSAQKNPTAFYLCASSARVSSYEQYFGPGTRLTVT.

The chain uses TRBV6-6 and TRBJ1-1; no clear D. Looked up from germline, CDR1 is MNHNY and CDR2 is SVGAGI (reference sequence). With 0 bases removed from V and 0 bases from J, the gap between germline ends came to 8 bases. The CDR3 covers 15 residues. Written as DNA, the CDR3 is TGTGCCAGCAGTTACTCGCCAGTCATGAACACTGAAGCTTTCTTT. Protein: CASSYSPVMNTEAFF.

V is TRBV30 and J is TRBJ2-7, with 7 bases aligning to TRBD2. V shed 1 base and J 2 bases; nucleotides not matched to a gene: 5. This CDR3 has 14 amino acids. CDR1 and CDR2 from the germline V gene are GTSNPN and SVGIG (reference sequence). The CDR3 DNA follows: TGTGCCTGGAGTGCTTCTAGCGGCCCCTACGAGCAGTACGTC. Its protein product is CAWSASSGPYEQYV.

The CDR3 protein is CASSSGQGFAYGEETQYF. The CDR3 DNA is TGTGCCAGCAGCTCCGGGCAGGGGTTTGCTTACGGTGAAGAGACCCAGTACTTC. The chain joins TRBV5-4 to TRBJ2-5; D is perhaps TRBD1 (6 bases). The V gene's germline CDR1 is SGHNT and CDR2 YYREEE (reference sequence). V was trimmed by 3 bases and J by 3 bases, leaving 24 bases between them. This CDR3 is 18 amino acids long.

This clone came up once. This chain connects TRBV28 to TRBJ1-1, with a possible D match to TRBD1 (5 bases). CDR3 length equals 12 residues. V gave up 3 bases and J gave up 11 bases, with 13 bases separating them. The V gene's germline CDR1 is MDHEN and CDR2 SYDVKM. CDR3 sequence reads: CASSFRRGEAFF. The CDR3 DNA follows: TGTGCCAGCAGTTTTAGGAGGGGAGAGGCTTTCTTT.

V usage is TRBV9 and J usage is TRBJ1-1; possible D gene TRBD1, 6 bases. The germline V and J ends were trimmed by 4 bases and 0 bases, with 16 bases remaining between them. The CDR3 consists of 16 residues. CDR1 and CDR2 (germline): SGDLS, YYNGEE. The CDR3 region has the DNA TGTGCCAGCAGCTACGGACAGAAACCCATGAACACTGAAGCTTTCTTT. Its translation: CASSYGQKPMNTEAFF.

This chain links TRBV27 with TRBJ1-1; possible D gene TRBD1, 6 bases. CDR1 MNHEY and CDR2 SMNVEV come from the germline V gene (reference sequence). V shed 0 bases and J shed 4 bases, with 21 bases lying between them. The CDR3 spans 18 residues. Here the CDR3 reads CASSLSSLGAGTSTEAFF. The CDR3 nucleotides read TGTGCCAGCAGTTTATCGAGCCTCGGAGCGGGGACATCCACTGAAGCTTTCTTT.